This TCR beta chain was captured by sequencing in a study of CD8 T cells in ankylosing spondylitis. Overall study findings and caveats: A subset of motif variants has previously been described in the synovial fluid and blood of reactive arthritis. It appeared that ankylosing spondylitis blood was characterized by a TCR beta motif of about 8 highly homologous variants. Matched ankylosing spondylitis synovial fluid reportedly contained a significantly enriched population of disease-linked clones.

Using quantitative 5'-RACE with molecular barcodes, the authors made TCR beta libraries. TCRdb used MiXCR to reprocess the 5' RACE reads, holding one entry per CDR3 protein. The sample consists of under 150,000 distinct CDR3 sequences, about 15% of them appearing once. With respect to this clonotype: Its cognate antigen is unknown.

J gave up 3 bases and V 4 bases, and 4 bases lay outside the gene matches. There are 15 residues in the CDR3. Germline CDR1 reads MNHEY; CDR2 reads SVGEGT. The rearrangement joins TRBV6-2 or TRBV6-3 to TRBJ2-1; 9 bases match TRBD1. This receptor was obtained from a male donor with ankylosing spondylitis. The specimen sequenced was blood, either unsorted or a sorted T cell fraction (not recorded which). The CDR3 reads CASSSTGGGYNEQFF. CDR3 bases: TGTGCCAGCAGTTCCACAGGGGGCGGCTACAATGAGCAGTTCTTC.